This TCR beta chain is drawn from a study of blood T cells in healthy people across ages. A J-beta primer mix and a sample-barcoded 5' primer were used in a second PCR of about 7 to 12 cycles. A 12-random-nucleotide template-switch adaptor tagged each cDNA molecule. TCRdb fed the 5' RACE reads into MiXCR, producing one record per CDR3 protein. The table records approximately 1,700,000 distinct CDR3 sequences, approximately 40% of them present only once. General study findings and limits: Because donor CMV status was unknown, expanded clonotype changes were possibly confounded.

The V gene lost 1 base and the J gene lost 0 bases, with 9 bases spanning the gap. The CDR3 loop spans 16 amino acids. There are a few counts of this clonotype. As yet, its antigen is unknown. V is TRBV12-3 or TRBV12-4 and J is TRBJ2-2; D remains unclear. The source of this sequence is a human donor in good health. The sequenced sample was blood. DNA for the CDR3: TGTGCCAGCAGTTTAGGGGTAGCTGCGAACACCGGGGAGCTGTTTTTT. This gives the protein CASSLGVAANTGELFF.